This TCR beta chain was obtained from a study of shared clonotypes between healthy human individuals. J was trimmed by 0 bases and V by 4 bases; bases with no gene match: 7. The CDR3 runs 16 residues. CDR1 and CDR2 from the germline V gene are SGHRS and YFSETQ. Some clones are missing from TCRdb's copy, which holds only in-frame ones; the method was immunoSEQ multiplex PCR. This table has 2 million to 3 million clones, under 95% appearing once. What was sequenced was naive CD4+ T cells from PBMCs. Subset in this sample: CD45RA+ positively selected. The rearrangement links TRBV5-1 to TRBJ1-3; 7 positions match TRBD1. This receptor was taken from a young man in good health. Some clones in this sample may be carry-over from other donors' samples. The CDR3 spells CASSPGDSLSGNTIYF. The CDR3, as DNA: TGCGCCAGCAGCCCGGGGGACAGCCTCTCTGGAAACACCATATATTTT.